The clone carrying this T cell receptor (beta chain) has just a few counts. This entry is derived from a study of cytomegalovirus exposure and HLA in healthy donors. 13 Jbeta primers and 60 Vbeta primers were used for the PCR. Sequencing was performed with immunoSEQ multiplex PCR; in TCRdb, only in-frame clones are kept and a portion is missing. This sample carries roughly 200,000 clones, around 75% of them seen once, and the ten largest clones take 2.9%. V shed 6 bases, J shed 0 bases, and the junction held 3 bases outside the gene matches. The CDR3 totals 15 residues. Looked up from germline, CDR1 is MNHEY and CDR2 is SVGAGI.

This receptor was identified in a male donor in good health and CMV-seronegative. Sequenced input: PBMCs. The J gene is TRBJ2-7, the V gene TRBV6-5, with 12 nucleotides matching TRBD2. DNA of the CDR3: TGTGCCAGCAGATGGACTAGCGGGAACTCCTACGAGCAGTACTTC. Translating it yields CASRWTSGNSYEQYF.